The 10 T cell receptor beta chains below come from one sample, sequenced in a study of blood T cells in healthy people across ages. It was with a sample-barcoded 5' primer and a J-beta primer mix that a second PCR of about 7 to 12 cycles was run. One entry per CDR3 protein results from TCRdb running MiXCR on the 5' RACE reads. The data show 650,000 to 1,000,000 distinct CDR3 sequences, about 36% seen once. Sequencing was carried out using blood. These receptors were taken from a man between 18 and 29 years old in good health.

This CDR3 reads CASSSRGPPFSCEQYF. CDR3 DNA sequence: TGCGCCAGCAGCTCACGGGGCCCCCCGTTTAGTTGCGAGCAGTACTTC. This chain connects TRBV5-1 to TRBJ2-7; D assignment may be TRBD1 or TRBD2 (5 bases each). Germline assignment: CDR1 SGHRS and CDR2 YFSETQ. This CDR3 comprises 16 residues. V lost 3 bases, J lost 6 bases, and 22 bases lay in between.

The chain joins TRBV30 to TRBJ2-3; 8 nucleotides align to TRBD2. The CDR3 covers 15 residues. Germline assignment: CDR1 GTSNPN and CDR2 SVGIG (reference sequence). J gave up 5 bases and V 3 bases, and 10 bases lay outside the gene matches. This CDR3 reads CAWSAGGAWEDTQYF. The CDR3 DNA follows: TGTGCCTGGAGCGCCGGGGGGGCTTGGGAAGATACGCAGTATTTT.

The chain employs TRBV6-2 or TRBV6-3 and TRBJ2-2, with TRBD1 as a possible D gene (5 bases). Trimming took 7 bases from V and 7 from J, leaving 13 bases between them. Germline CDR1 is MNHEY and CDR2 is SVGEGT. The CDR3 totals 13 residues. The CDR3 sequence is CASIMGHGGELFF. The CDR3 DNA is TGTGCCAGCATTATGGGGCATGGCGGGGAGCTGTTTTTT.

A remark on this clonotype: A much larger clonotype is one base distant, so this may be a read error. The chain joins TRBV20-1 to TRBJ2-5; no reliable D call. The CDR3 is 14 amino acids. The germline CDR1 and CDR2 sequences are DFQATT and SNEGSKA (reference sequence). Trimming took off 0 bases at V and 4 bases at J, with 12 bases between the two ends. The CDR3 here is CSARDRSRVETQYF. CDR3 nucleotide sequence: TGCAGTGCTAGAGATCGGTCGAGAGTAGAGACCCAGTACTTC.

This clonotype was counted ten times or more. The chain links TRBV20-1 to TRBJ1-2; D unresolved. CDR3 length: 14 amino acids. The germline V and J ends were trimmed by 3 bases and 4 bases, with 15 bases remaining between them. Germline loops: CDR1 DFQATT, CDR2 SNEGSKA (reference sequence). CDR3 loop: CSASLAGVGYGYTF. The DNA of the CDR3 is TGCAGTGCTAGTCTGGCGGGCGTCGGCTATGGCTACACCTTC.

A remark on this clonotype: At one end the junction does not follow the germline gene, possibly because of a read error. The chain uses TRBV11-2 and TRBJ2-5, with TRBD2 matching 8 bases. CDR3 size: 15 residues. Germline loops: CDR1 SGHAT, CDR2 FQNNGV. Here the CDR3 DNA reads TGTGCCTGCAGCTTAGTGACGGGGGGGCTTGAGACCCAGTACTTC. This translates into CACSLVTGGLETQYF. The full variable domain, completed using reference TRBV11-2 and TRBJ2-5, is EAGVAQSPRYKIIEKRQSVAFWCNPISGHATLYWYQQILGQGPKLLIQFQNNGVVDDSQLPKDRFSAERLKGVDSTLKIQPAKLEDSAVYLCACSLVTGGLETQYFGPGTRLLVL.

This clonotype was detected only once. The J gene is TRBJ2-5, the V gene TRBV6-5, with 9 bases fitting TRBD2. Germline values: CDR1 MNHEY, CDR2 SVGAGI. There are 16 residues in the CDR3. The V and J ends lost 2 bases and 1 base, in that order; junction bases with no gene match: 5. CDR3 in amino acids: CASSYPRGGAQETQYF. The CDR3 coding sequence is TGTGCCAGCAGTTACCCTCGCGGGGGGGCCCAAGAGACCCAGTACTTC.

The V and J genes are TRBV20-1 and TRBJ2-7, with 8 bases aligning to TRBD1. Germline-derived CDR1 and CDR2 are DFQATT and SNEGSKA (reference sequence). V was clipped by 0 bases and J by 6 bases; unmatched bases: 10. The CDR3 extends over 15 amino acids. The CDR3 coding sequence is TGCAGTGCTAGAGATGTGGCAGGGGGCGAAGGCGAGCAGTACTTC. It is translated as CSARDVAGGEGEQYF.

The chain links TRBV14 to TRBJ2-2, with D tentatively TRBD1 (6 bases). The CDR3 has 15 residues. Looked up from germline, CDR1 is SGHDN and CDR2 is FVKESK. The ends were cut back, 4 bases at V and 4 bases at J, with 13 bases in the middle. The CDR3 loop is CASSLYTGTTGELFF. The CDR3, as DNA: TGTGCCAGCAGCCTATACACAGGGACCACCGGGGAGCTGTTTTTT. The full variable domain, rest sourced from reference TRBV14 and TRBJ2-2, is EAGVTQFPSHSVIEKGQTVTLRCDPISGHDNLYWYRRVMGKEIKFLLHFVKESKQDESGMPNNRFLAERTGGTYSTLKVQPAELEDSGVYFCASSLYTGTTGELFFGEGSRLTVL.

This clonotype was detected only a few times. The chain joins TRBV6-5 to TRBJ1-4, with a possible D match to TRBD1 (6 bases). The CDR3 is 16 residues long. Per germline, CDR1 MNHEY and CDR2 SVGAGI. V lost 0 bases to trimming and J lost 8 bases, with 16 bases between them. CDR3 sequence reads: CASSYSTQGSREKLFF. In DNA, the CDR3 is TGTGCCAGCAGTTACTCGACGCAGGGGTCGAGGGAAAAACTGTTTTTT.